The present T cell receptor beta chain was sequenced within a study of control samples from healthy donors and cancer patients. The data were produced by immunoSEQ multiplex PCR, yet TCRdb's version contains in-frame clones alone and is incomplete. The repertoire consists of 77,000 or so clones, with around 92% occurring once and the leading ten covering around a sixth. The junction had 10 bases not matched to a gene; V was cut back by 4 bases and J by 4 bases. CDR1 and CDR2 (germline): SGHDT, YYEEEE. The length of the CDR3 is 15 residues. The chain joins TRBV5-6 to TRBJ1-2; 7 bases map to TRBD1. The sequence was obtained from a man aged 25-45 years in good health. The material sequenced was blood. This chain's CDR3 is CASSDTGTVIYGYTF. The CDR3 nucleotides are TGTGCCAGCAGCGATACCGGGACAGTGATCTATGGCTACACCTTC. Drawing the rest from reference TRBV5-6 and TRBJ1-2, the complete variable domain is DAGVTQSPTHLIKTRGQQVTLRCSPKSGHDTVSWYQQALGQGPQFIFQYYEEEERQRGNFPDRFSGHQFPNYSSELNVNALLLGDSALYLCASSDTGTVIYGYTFGSGTRLTVV.